Listed below are T cell receptor beta chains from one sample, sequenced in a study of T cell repertoires in cytomegalovirus infection. TCRdb reprocessed the reads via MiXCR and lists one record per CDR3 protein. This table holds just under 550,000 distinct CDR3 sequences, roughly 29% found once. The specimen sequenced was PBMCs. The receptor set was obtained from a human donor in good health (CMV status not recorded). Some clones in this sample may be carry-over from other donors' samples. CDR3s include the opening cysteine and the closing phenylalanine or tryptophan. The order of the fields is V gene, clone size, J gene, D gene, CDR3 DNA, CDR3 protein. D genes are given only for firm matches. Clone size is given for some rows only: seen once, a few or many times, or a class if the clone is expanded.

v_call: TRBV27; clone_size: .; j_call: TRBJ2-7; d_call: .; cdr3_nt: TGTGCCAGCAGACGATTTCACGAGCAGTACTTC; cdr3_aa: CASRRFHEQYF
v_call: TRBV7-9; clone_size: .; j_call: TRBJ2-1; d_call: .; cdr3_nt: TGTGCCAGCAGCGATAATAGAGGGCACCCCGGTAATGAGCAGTTCTTC; cdr3_aa: CASSDNRGHPGNEQFF
v_call: TRBV24-1; clone_size: .; j_call: TRBJ2-1; d_call: .; cdr3_nt: TGTGCCACCCCTGTGACCTCCTACAATGAGCAGTTCTTC; cdr3_aa: CATPVTSYNEQFF
v_call: TRBV7-3; clone_size: .; j_call: TRBJ1-1; d_call: TRBD1; cdr3_nt: TGTGCCAGCAGCTCAGGGGGCGGTCGCGAAGCTTTCTTT; cdr3_aa: CASSSGGGREAFF
v_call: TRBV3-1; clone_size: .; j_call: TRBJ1-6; d_call: TRBD1; cdr3_nt: TGTGCCAGCAGCCAGACAGGGGGGAATTCACCCCTCCACTTT; cdr3_aa: CASSQTGGNSPLHF
v_call: TRBV27; clone_size: .; j_call: TRBJ1-5; d_call: TRBD1; cdr3_nt: TGTGCCAGCAGTCCTCCCGGGACAGGTGGCCAGCCCCAGCATTTT; cdr3_aa: CASSPPGTGGQPQHF
v_call: TRBV11-3; clone_size: few; j_call: TRBJ2-2; d_call: .; cdr3_nt: TGTGCCAGCAGCTTAGATCGGTGGTCGGAGACTTACACCGGGGAGCTGTTTTTT; cdr3_aa: CASSLDRWSETYTGELFF
v_call: TRBV25-1; clone_size: few; j_call: TRBJ1-2; d_call: .; cdr3_nt: TGTGCCAGCAGTGCCATGGCCGCCGGGACCTCTTATGGCTACACCTTC; cdr3_aa: CASSAMAAGTSYGYTF
v_call: TRBV3-1; clone_size: .; j_call: TRBJ2-3; d_call: .; cdr3_nt: TGTGCCAGCAGCCAAGTTATGGTCCCAGATACGCAGTATTTT; cdr3_aa: CASSQVMVPDTQYF
v_call: TRBV12-3/TRBV12-4; clone_size: few; j_call: TRBJ1-2; d_call: TRBD1; cdr3_nt: TGTGCCAGCAGCCGACAGGGGCGCTACTATGGCTACACCTTC; cdr3_aa: CASSRQGRYYGYTF
v_call: TRBV14; clone_size: .; j_call: TRBJ1-1; d_call: TRBD1; cdr3_nt: TGTGCCAGCAGCCCCCTACAGGGGATGGAGAACACTGAAGCTTTCTTT; cdr3_aa: CASSPLQGMENTEAFF
v_call: TRBV12-3/TRBV12-4; clone_size: few; j_call: TRBJ2-1; d_call: TRBD2; cdr3_nt: TGTGCCAGCAGTTTAGCGATCGAGCGGGATCAGTTCTTC; cdr3_aa: CASSLAIERDQFF
v_call: TRBV5-6; clone_size: .; j_call: TRBJ2-1; d_call: TRBD2; cdr3_nt: TGTGCCAGCAGCTCACTAGCGCCGGAGCAGTTCTTC; cdr3_aa: CASSSLAPEQFF
v_call: TRBV11-1; clone_size: many; j_call: TRBJ1-1; d_call: .; cdr3_nt: TGTGCCAGCAGCAATACACCGAACACTGAAGCTTTCTTT; cdr3_aa: CASSNTPNTEAFF
v_call: TRBV7-7; clone_size: many; j_call: TRBJ2-7; d_call: TRBD1; cdr3_nt: TGTGCCAGCAGCTTCACCGACAGGGACGAGCAGTACTTC; cdr3_aa: CASSFTDRDEQYF
v_call: TRBV28; clone_size: few; j_call: TRBJ2-7; d_call: TRBD1; cdr3_nt: TGTGCCAGCAGTCCCCGGGACAGGGGGCGGGAGCAGTACTTC; cdr3_aa: CASSPRDRGREQYF
v_call: TRBV7-8; clone_size: many; j_call: TRBJ2-3; d_call: .; cdr3_nt: TGTGCCAGCAGCCCCCTCGGGACGGCTAGAGATACGCAGTATTTT; cdr3_aa: CASSPLGTARDTQYF
v_call: TRBV29-1; clone_size: few; j_call: TRBJ1-1; d_call: .; cdr3_nt: TGCAGCGTTCAATTATGGGGAGAAGCTTTCTTT; cdr3_aa: CSVQLWGEAFF
v_call: TRBV28; clone_size: few; j_call: TRBJ1-1; d_call: .; cdr3_nt: TGTGCCAGCAGTTTACCGGGTTACACTGAAGCTTTCTTT; cdr3_aa: CASSLPGYTEAFF
v_call: TRBV6-2/TRBV6-3; clone_size: .; j_call: TRBJ1-5; d_call: .; cdr3_nt: TGTGCCAGCAGGAATAATCAGCCCCAGCATTTT; cdr3_aa: CASRNNQPQHF
v_call: TRBV4-1; clone_size: few; j_call: TRBJ1-3; d_call: .; cdr3_nt: TGCGCCAGCAGCCGCAGTGATCGCATCTCTGGAAACACCATATATTTT; cdr3_aa: CASSRSDRISGNTIYF
v_call: TRBV2; clone_size: .; j_call: TRBJ2-3; d_call: TRBD2; cdr3_nt: TGTGCCAGCAGATCGACTAGCGGGACGGATACGCAGTATTTT; cdr3_aa: CASRSTSGTDTQYF
v_call: TRBV6-1; clone_size: many; j_call: TRBJ1-5; d_call: .; cdr3_nt: TGTGCCAGCAGTGTGGGAAATAGCAATCAGCCCCAGCATTTT; cdr3_aa: CASSVGNSNQPQHF
v_call: TRBV12-3/TRBV12-4; clone_size: many; j_call: TRBJ1-2; d_call: TRBD1; cdr3_nt: TGTGCCAGCAGGGAAGCCGGGACAGCCTATGGCTACACCTTC; cdr3_aa: CASREAGTAYGYTF
v_call: TRBV7-2; clone_size: many; j_call: TRBJ2-1; d_call: .; cdr3_nt: TGTGCCAGCAGCTTAGAACGTAATGAGCAGTTCTTC; cdr3_aa: CASSLERNEQFF
v_call: TRBV19; clone_size: .; j_call: TRBJ1-1; d_call: .; cdr3_nt: TGTGCCAGTAGTATAGGTCCGGGGAACACTGAAGCTTTCTTT; cdr3_aa: CASSIGPGNTEAFF
v_call: TRBV6-1; clone_size: .; j_call: TRBJ2-3; d_call: .; cdr3_nt: TGTGCCAGCAGTGAAATGGGCAGTTACACAGATACGCAGTATTTT; cdr3_aa: CASSEMGSYTDTQYF
v_call: TRBV30; clone_size: once; j_call: TRBJ2-1; d_call: TRBD2; cdr3_nt: TGTGCCTGGAGCGGGAGACTAGCGGCTTTTCCGTTCTTC; cdr3_aa: CAWSGRLAAFPFF
v_call: TRBV19; clone_size: many; j_call: TRBJ2-1; d_call: .; cdr3_nt: TGTGCCAGCAGCCCAAGCTTGGGGAATGAGCAGTTCTTC; cdr3_aa: CASSPSLGNEQFF
v_call: TRBV18; clone_size: .; j_call: TRBJ2-3; d_call: .; cdr3_nt: TGTGCCAGCTCACGACGGGACACCCCTAGCACAGATACGCAGTATTTT; cdr3_aa: CASSRRDTPSTDTQYF
v_call: TRBV30; clone_size: .; j_call: TRBJ2-7; d_call: TRBD2; cdr3_nt: TGTGCCTGGACCCGGACTAGCGGGAGCTACGAGCAGTACTTC; cdr3_aa: CAWTRTSGSYEQYF
v_call: TRBV2; clone_size: .; j_call: TRBJ2-2; d_call: .; cdr3_nt: TGTGCCAGCAGTGAGTGGCAGGGGAACACCGGGGAGCTGTTTTTT; cdr3_aa: CASSEWQGNTGELFF
v_call: TRBV7-2; clone_size: few; j_call: TRBJ1-6; d_call: .; cdr3_nt: TGTGCCAGCAGACGGGACTATAATTCACCCCTCCACTTT; cdr3_aa: CASRRDYNSPLHF
v_call: TRBV7-2; clone_size: many; j_call: TRBJ2-7; d_call: TRBD2; cdr3_nt: TGTGCCAGCAGCTCGGGACTAGCGGGAGGCTACGAGCAGTACTTC; cdr3_aa: CASSSGLAGGYEQYF
v_call: TRBV27; clone_size: few; j_call: TRBJ2-7; d_call: TRBD1; cdr3_nt: TGTGCCAGCAGTCCTCGGGACAGCACCTACGAGCAGTACTTC; cdr3_aa: CASSPRDSTYEQYF
v_call: TRBV6-5; clone_size: .; j_call: TRBJ2-2; d_call: TRBD2; cdr3_nt: TGTGCCAGCATGCGGGCGGGAGCTTACATCGGGGAGCTGTTTTTT; cdr3_aa: CASMRAGAYIGELFF